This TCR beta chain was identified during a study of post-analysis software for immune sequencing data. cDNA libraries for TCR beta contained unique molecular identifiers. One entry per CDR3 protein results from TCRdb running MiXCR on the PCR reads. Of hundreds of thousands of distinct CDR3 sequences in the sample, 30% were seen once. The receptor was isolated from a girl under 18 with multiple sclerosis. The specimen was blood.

CDR3 coding DNA: TGTGCCACCAGTGACGGCGGACAGGGCCATGGCTACACCTTC. Its translation is CATSDGGQGHGYTF. The rearrangement joins TRBV24-1 to TRBJ1-2; 8 bases match TRBD1. V lost 4 bases to trimming and J lost 6 bases; unmatched junction nucleotides: 6. Germline lookup yields CDR1 KGHDR and CDR2 SFDVKD. This CDR3 contains 14 residues.